Listed here is a single T cell receptor (beta chain). Antigen specificity is unknown. Using a J-beta primer mix together with a sample-barcoded 5' primer, a second PCR was run for about 7 to 12 cycles. TCRdb re-called the 5' RACE reads through MiXCR, storing one row per CDR3 protein. This sample has approximately 730,000 distinct CDR3 sequences, with about 53% found just once. These data originate in a study of blood T cells in healthy people across ages. Study-level results: Age advanced and TCR beta diversity per million T cells fell, roughly linearly.

The sample, about 9.2 milliliters of peripheral blood, was drawn from each donor. At least 6 million PBMCs were isolated per sample. This CDR3 is 14 amino acids long. Trimming took 6 bases from V and 14 from J; bases not matched to a gene: 15. The receptor was isolated from a man at least 80 years old in good health. The V gene is TRBV12-3 or TRBV12-4, the J gene TRBJ2-3, with TRBD1 matching over 9 bases. Sequencing was done on a sample of blood. CDR3 sequence: CASRGTGKDRYAYF. CDR3 in DNA: TGTGCCAGCAGGGGGACAGGGAAGGACAGATACGCGTATTTT.